A selection of T cell receptor beta chains follows, all from one sample in a study of blood T cell repertoires in COVID-19. Only in-frame clones appear in the TCRdb table, and some are missing; sequencing was by immunoSEQ multiplex PCR. The sample includes about 210,000 clones, around 88% seen only once; the top ten take 1.5%. What was sequenced was peripheral blood. Receptor source: a man aged 18 to 35 with active or convalescent COVID-19. CDR3s include the opening cysteine and the closing phenylalanine or tryptophan. The D gene is left open where the match is weak. The size entry is marked missing in some rows and otherwise reads once, few, many or a size class.

. . TRBJ1-2 TRBV27 CASSLAAFYGYTF TGTGCCAGCAGTTTGGCGGCTTTCTATGGCTACACCTTC
. . TRBJ1-1 TRBV9 CASSVDDRSVEAFF TGTGCCAGCAGCGTAGATGACAGGTCAGTGGAAGCTTTCTTT
. . TRBJ2-3 TRBV19 CASSTLTGMGATDTQYF TGTGCCAGTAGTACATTAACAGGGATGGGGGCCACAGATACGCAGTATTTT
. . TRBJ1-1 TRBV15 CATSREDSRSNTEAFF TGTGCCACCAGCAGAGAGGACAGCCGGTCGAACACTGAAGCTTTCTTT
. . TRBJ1-1 TRBV30 CAWDIRGGTEAFF TGTGCCTGGGATATAAGGGGGGGCACTGAAGCTTTCTTT
TRBD2 . TRBJ2-7 TRBV5-6 CASSPRLAGGLPYEQYF TGTGCCAGCAGCCCAAGACTAGCGGGAGGACTCCCCTACGAGCAGTACTTC
. . TRBJ1-1 TRBV7-2 CASSFDRTNTEAFF TGTGCCAGCAGCTTTGACAGGACCAACACTGAAGCTTTCTTT
TRBD1 . TRBJ1-5 TRBV28 CASRRSGTGGGNQPQHF TGTGCCAGCCGGAGGTCCGGGACAGGGGGTGGCAATCAGCCCCAGCATTTT
TRBD2 . TRBJ2-5 TRBV5-1 CASSLAGTRQETQYF TGCGCCAGCAGCTTGGCGGGGACTAGACAAGAGACCCAGTACTTC
. . TRBJ1-1 TRBV30 CAWCPGGTTEAFF TGTGCCTGGTGTCCGGGGGGGACAACTGAAGCTTTCTTT
. . TRBJ1-1 TRBV6-4 CASSPGGGAAFF TGTGCCAGCAGCCCCGGGGGGGGCGCAGCTTTCTTT
. . TRBJ1-1 TRBV11-2 CASSSAWAGTEAFF TGTGCCAGCAGCTCGGCCTGGGCGGGCACTGAAGCTTTCTTT
TRBD2 . TRBJ2-5 TRBV19 CASSINGGETQYF TGTGCCAGTAGTATTAACGGGGGGGAGACCCAGTACTTC
. . TRBJ2-7 TRBV7-9 CASSQRSAGAYEQYF TGTGCCAGCAGCCAAAGGTCGGCAGGTGCCTACGAGCAGTACTTC
TRBD1 . TRBJ1-1 TRBV19 CASRVQGDMNTEAFF TGTGCCAGTAGGGTCCAGGGGGACATGAACACTGAAGCTTTCTTT
TRBD1 . TRBJ2-1 TRBV5-1 CASSFDRGRINNEQFF TGCGCCAGCAGCTTTGACAGGGGGAGGATTAACAATGAGCAGTTCTTC
. few TRBJ2-7 TRBV7-9 CASSSPQAASEQYF TGTGCCAGCAGCTCCCCACAGGCGGCTAGCGAGCAGTACTTC
. . TRBJ1-4 TRBV5-1 CASQAGERTNEKLFF TGCGCCAGCCAGGCGGGGGAGAGGACTAATGAAAAACTGTTTTTT
TRBD2 . TRBJ2-6 TRBV13 CASSKGLARSRANVLTF TGTGCCAGCAGCAAGGGACTAGCGAGGTCTCGGGCCAACGTCCTGACTTTC
TRBD1 . TRBJ2-3 TRBV24-1 CATARGPDTQYF TGTGCCACCGCCAGGGGGCCAGATACGCAGTATTTT
. . TRBJ2-5 TRBV27 CASSLRGAWETQYF TGTGCCAGCAGTTTACGGGGGGCCTGGGAGACCCAGTACTTC
TRBD1 once TRBJ1-6 TRBV9 CASSQGVDNSPLHF TGTGCCAGCAGCCAGGGGGTAGATAATTCACCCCTCCACTTT
. . TRBJ2-7 TRBV21-1 CASSKEGAGEQYF TGTGCCAGCAGCAAAGAGGGGGCCGGCGAGCAGTACTTC
. . TRBJ2-5 TRBV3-1/TRBV3-2 CASSRMTLSPQETQYF TGTGCCAGCAGCCGGATGACTCTCTCCCCCCAAGAGACCCAGTACTTC
TRBD2 . TRBJ2-2 TRBV27 CASSILAGEGGELFF TGTGCCAGCAGCATACTAGCGGGAGAGGGCGGGGAGCTGTTTTTT
. . TRBJ1-1 TRBV11-2 CASSLGLGGNTEAFF TGTGCCAGCAGCTTAGGCCTAGGGGGGAACACTGAAGCTTTCTTT
. . TRBJ1-5 TRBV19 CASSIDTGWNQPQHF TGTGCCAGTAGTATAGATACAGGGTGGAATCAGCCCCAGCATTTT
. . TRBJ1-5 TRBV28 CASSWGRGNQPQHF TGTGCCAGCAGTTGGGGGAGGGGGAATCAGCCCCAGCATTTT
. . TRBJ2-4 TRBV5-5 CASSLRLDGNIQYF TGTGCCAGCAGCTTGAGGCTCGACGGGAACATTCAGTACTTC
. . TRBJ1-1 TRBV6-5 CASRRGGAEVTAFF TGTGCCAGCAGGAGAGGGGGGGCGGAGGTGACAGCTTTCTTT
TRBD1 . TRBJ1-4 TRBV24-1 CATSDFGQGREKLFF TGTGCCACCAGTGATTTCGGACAGGGCCGGGAAAAACTGTTTTTT
TRBD1 . TRBJ1-1 TRBV6-4 CASSGGQGSEAFF TGTGCCAGCAGTGGGGGACAGGGTAGTGAAGCTTTCTTT
. . TRBJ1-1 TRBV19 CASSITGLNTEAFF TGTGCCAGTAGTATTACAGGACTGAACACTGAAGCTTTCTTT
TRBD2 . TRBJ2-1 TRBV2 CASMGLADYNEQFF TGTGCCAGCATGGGACTAGCGGACTACAATGAGCAGTTCTTC
. . TRBJ2-1 TRBV7-2 CASSPPGAGVFSYEQFF TGTGCCAGCAGCCCGCCGGGGGCGGGAGTTTTCAGCTATGAGCAGTTCTTC
. . TRBJ1-4 TRBV14 CASSQGIRGATNEKLFF TGTGCCAGCAGCCAAGGAATCAGGGGCGCAACTAATGAAAAACTGTTTTTT
TRBD1 . TRBJ2-1 TRBV27 CASSLRTGHYNEQFF TGTGCCAGCAGCCTTCGGACAGGGCACTACAATGAGCAGTTCTTC
. . TRBJ2-3 TRBV5-1 CASSRAEVQYF TGCGCCAGCAGCCGAGCGGAAGTCCAGTATTTT
. . TRBJ1-3 TRBV19 CASSTHRAGNTIYF TGTGCCAGTAGTACCCACAGGGCTGGAAACACCATATATTTT
. . TRBJ1-5 TRBV4-3 CASSQDFAGDSNQPQHF TGCGCCAGCAGCCAAGATTTCGCCGGGGATAGCAATCAGCCCCAGCATTTT
. . TRBJ2-5 TRBV30 CAWSPLGVRETQYF TGTGCCTGGAGTCCACTCGGGGTCCGCGAGACCCAGTACTTC
. . TRBJ2-1 TRBV4-3 CASSQEVRGGYNEQFF TGCGCCAGCAGCCAAGAAGTCAGGGGTGGGTACAATGAGCAGTTCTTC
. . TRBJ2-5 TRBV29-1 CSARRAQETQYF TGCAGCGCTAGGAGGGCCCAAGAGACCCAGTACTTC
. once TRBJ2-7 TRBV6-5 CVTTGADYEQYF TGTGTCACGACGGGAGCCGACTACGAGCAGTACTTC
. . TRBJ1-4 TRBV6-2/TRBV6-3 CASSYSGEDEKLFF TGTGCCAGCAGTTACTCAGGGGAAGATGAAAAACTGTTTTTT
. . TRBJ1-2 TRBV10-3 CAISTVNYGYTF TGTGCCATCAGCACAGTGAACTATGGCTACACCTTC
TRBD1 . TRBJ1-1 TRBV27 CASKNTGQSPEGTEAFF TGTGCCAGCAAAAATACGGGACAGTCCCCCGAAGGTACTGAAGCTTTCTTT
TRBD2 once TRBJ2-7 TRBV28 CASSSVLAGDPYEQYF TGTGCCAGCAGTTCCGTACTAGCGGGAGACCCCTACGAGCAGTACTTC
. . TRBJ1-6 TRBV11-2 CASSLSVRGGDSPLHF TGTGCCAGCAGCCTCAGCGTCAGGGGAGGGGATTCACCCCTCCACTTT
. . TRBJ1-4 TRBV4-1 CASSLGDSRNEKLFF TGCGCCAGCAGCCTGGGGGACTCCAGAAATGAAAAACTGTTTTTT
. . TRBJ1-1 TRBV28 CASVRGGRANTEAFF TGTGCCAGCGTTAGAGGGGGACGGGCGAACACTGAAGCTTTCTTT
TRBD1 . TRBJ2-5 TRBV27 CASRYLDRGKETQYF TGTGCCAGCAGATACCTCGACAGGGGGAAAGAGACCCAGTACTTC
. . TRBJ1-1 TRBV30 CAWKALIAFNTEAFF TGTGCCTGGAAAGCCCTGATTGCTTTTAACACTGAAGCTTTCTTT
. once TRBJ2-3 TRBV19 CASTQTGETDTQYF TGTGCCAGTACCCAGACAGGAGAGACAGATACGCAGTATTTT
. . TRBJ1-5 TRBV24-1 CATSDLCSGVCVQGPVYYQPQHF TGTGCCACCAGTGATTTGTGCTCTGGTGTTTGTGTCCAGGGCCCCGTTTACTATCAGCCCCAGCATTTT
TRBD2 . TRBJ2-3 TRBV3-1/TRBV3-2 CASSQRLAGAISDTQYF TGTGCCAGCAGCCAACGACTAGCGGGAGCAATTTCAGATACGCAGTATTTT